This T cell receptor (beta chain) emerged from a study of blood T cells in healthy people across ages. There are 14 residues in the CDR3. To note about this clonotype: An end of the junction differs from the germline gene, which may be a read error.

Every donor contributed roughly 10 milliliters of peripheral blood by blood draw. Primed by a sample-barcoded 5' primer and a J-beta primer mix, a second PCR proceeded for 7 to 11 cycles. A single record per CDR3 protein comes from TCRdb applying MiXCR to the 5' RACE reads. The repertoire includes some 760,000 distinct CDR3 sequences, roughly 25% of them detected once, and 9.4% sits in the top ten. The same data also contributed to another study, on T cells of mothers and their children. From that study: cDNA was synthesized from all extracted RNA at about 1.6 ug per reaction.

The source is a boy younger than 18 in good health. The sample was blood. The chain employs TRBV12-3 or TRBV12-4 and TRBJ1-2; D possibly corresponds to TRBD1 (6 bases). The DNA of the CDR3 is TGTGCCGGCAGTTTAGTATTAGGGGGTTCTGGCTACACCTTC. Amino acid sequence: CAGSLVLGGSGYTF.